The sequence of this T cell receptor beta chain was determined in a study of CD8+ T cells in alopecia areata. Study context: It was oral tofacitinib, at 5 to 10 mg twice daily, that treated patients received.

This clone was seen a handful of times. Its target is unknown. As the sequencing template, cDNA was produced by extracting RNA and reverse transcribing it. The protocol was immunoSEQ multiplex PCR, while the TCRdb copy is restricted to in-frame clones and leaves out a portion. The sample gives around 270,000 clones, more than 45% of which show up once; under 2% is in the top ten. Germline CDR1 is SGHTA and CDR2 is FQGNSA. CDR3 length equals 15 residues. V lost 4 bases and J 4 bases, leaving 13 bases between the germline ends. Treatment given: oral pan-JAK inhibitor, 5-10 mg twice daily. Individuals with alopecia areata gave both lesional scalp punch biopsies and peripheral blood for collection. Study-level results: Tofacitinib significantly brought down scalp clonality and expanded CD8+ clones among top 100.

The chain carries TRBV7-2 and TRBJ2-2; maybe TRBD2 (6 bases). The sequence was obtained from a human donor with alopecia areata. Specimen: CD4+ T cells sorted from blood, collected at week 24, from a patient treated with tofacitinib. The CDR3 loop reads CASSSSGGGTGELFF. In DNA, the CDR3 is TGTGCCAGCAGCTCCAGTGGGGGAGGCACCGGGGAGCTGTTTTTT.